This passage covers 22 T cell receptor beta chains from one sample sequenced in a study of T cell changes during pregnancy in multiple sclerosis. Measured with immunoSEQ multiplex PCR; TCRdb has only the in-frame clones, and not every one. The table includes 4,000 to 5,500 clones, roughly 80% detected once. This material consisted of CD8+ T cells from peripheral blood mononuclear cells, taken in the second trimester of pregnancy. These receptors all come from a female donor in good health, enrolled as a control in a pregnancy study.

The rearrangement joins TRBV29-1 to TRBJ2-1; D possibly corresponds to TRBD2 (6 bases). V gave up 1 base and J gave up 0 bases, with 10 bases separating them. Germline CDR1 and CDR2: SQVTM and ANQGSEA. CDR3 length equals 15 residues. The CDR3 is CSVEGGVSSYNEQFF. In DNA form, the CDR3 reads TGCAGCGTTGAAGGGGGGGTAAGCTCCTACAATGAGCAGTTCTTC.

The genes are TRBV29-1 and TRBJ2-2; D might be TRBD1 (6 bases). V shed 5 bases and J shed 1 base, with 11 bases lying between them. Germline CDR1 is SQVTM and CDR2 is ANQGSEA. The CDR3 length is 14 residues. CDR3: CSVIWGQNTGELFF. For the CDR3, the DNA is TGCAGCGTTATATGGGGGCAGAACACCGGGGAGCTGTTTTTT.

This clone was recorded a few times. This chain's CDR3 is CATSRDRTGGDEQFF. The CDR3 region has the DNA TGTGCCACCAGCAGAGATCGGACAGGGGGCGATGAGCAGTTCTTC. The chain has TRBV15 and TRBJ2-1; 11 bases agree with TRBD1. V lost 0 bases, J lost 8 bases, and 3 bases stayed unmatched. The CDR3 runs to 15 residues. In germline, CDR1 is LNHNV, CDR2 YYDKDF (reference sequence).

This clone was observed a few times. The chain recombines TRBV29-1 with TRBJ1-1, with 9 bases lining up with TRBD1. The CDR3 contains 14 residues. Germline assignment: CDR1 SQVTM and CDR2 ANQGSEA. V lost 2 bases to trimming and J lost 5 bases; unmatched junction nucleotides: 6. DNA of the CDR3: TGCAGCGTTGAATTACAGGGGGCGGGAACTGAAGCTTTCTTT. Residues: CSVELQGAGTEAFF.

The V gene is TRBV13, the J gene TRBJ2-7; TRBD2 might be the D (5 bases). CDR3 length: 16 amino acids. Trimming removed 2 bases from V and 0 bases from J, with 14 bases in between. Germline V gene data show CDR1 as PRHDT and CDR2 as FYEKMQ (reference sequence). CDR3 loop: CASSLSTSEVSYEQYF. The CDR3 DNA follows: TGTGCCAGCAGCTTATCAACTAGTGAGGTCTCCTACGAGCAGTACTTC.

The chain employs TRBV27 and TRBJ1-6; D is uncertain. The germline V and J ends were trimmed by 1 base and 7 bases, with 8 bases remaining between them. The CDR3 runs 14 residues. Germline-derived CDR1 and CDR2 are MNHEY and SMNVEV (reference sequence). As DNA, the CDR3 is TGTGCCAGCAGTTTATATCAGGAAAATTCACCCCTCCACTTT. Its protein product is CASSLYQENSPLHF.

In its sample, this clone ranks as hyperexpanded (1% or more). This chain connects TRBV29-1 to TRBJ1-1, with 8 bases aligning to TRBD1. Germline CDR1 and CDR2: SQVTM and ANQGSEA. V lost 1 base and J lost 1; bases outside the gene matches: 2. The CDR3 runs 14 residues. The CDR3 DNA sequence: TGCAGCGTTGAAGCCGGGACAGGGAACACTGAAGCTTTCTTT. Residues: CSVEAGTGNTEAFF.

The genes are TRBV5-4 and TRBJ2-1; a possible D gene is TRBD2 (6 bases). The CDR3 totals 15 residues. Trimming took 3 bases from V and 4 from J, leaving 14 bases between them. The germline V gene has CDR1 SGHNT and CDR2 YYREEE (reference sequence). The CDR3 loop reads CASSWRRESYNEQFF. CDR3 nucleotides: TGTGCCAGCAGCTGGAGGCGGGAAAGTTACAATGAGCAGTTCTTC.

On this clone itself: The junction does not match germline at one end; this may be a read error. V is TRBV5-6 and J is TRBJ1-4; 9 bases fit TRBD1. Germline V gene sequence: CDR1 SGHDT, CDR2 YYEEEE. This CDR3 has 16 amino acids. CDR3 in DNA: TGTGCCAGCAGCCCGGGAGTACAGGGGGCTAAGGAAAAACTGTTTTTT. It specifies CASSPGVQGAKEKLFF.

The chain employs TRBV10-3 and TRBJ1-1, with D tentatively TRBD1 (5 bases). Looked up from germline, CDR1 is ENHRY and CDR2 is SYGVKD. The CDR3 runs to 15 residues. Trimming pared 7 bases from V and 5 bases from J, leaving 20 bases between. The CDR3 spells CAIMVSTGGETEAFF. The CDR3 coding sequence is TGTGCCATCATGGTTAGTACTGGGGGGGAGACTGAAGCTTTCTTT.

V usage is TRBV25-1 and J usage is TRBJ2-7; 7 nucleotides match TRBD1. The CDR3 is made up of 16 amino acids. The germline V gene encodes CDR1 MGHDK and CDR2 SYGVNS. J was trimmed by 1 base and V by 7 bases; bases with no gene match: 13. CDR3 sequence (DNA): TGTGCCAGCACAATTCCGGGACAGCTAAATTCCTACGAGCAGTACTTC. This gives the protein CASTIPGQLNSYEQYF.

This chain connects TRBV7-2 to TRBJ2-1; 8 positions agree with TRBD2. Germline trimming cut 0 bases from V and 4 bases from J; bases unmatched to any gene: 5. Germline values: CDR1 SGHTA, CDR2 FQGNSA. There are 16 residues in the CDR3. As DNA, the CDR3 is TGTGCCAGCAGCTTAGCGGCACTAGCGGCTTACAATGAGCAGTTCTTC. Translation: CASSLAALAAYNEQFF.

This chain connects TRBV7-9 to TRBJ2-7; a possible D gene is TRBD1 (6 bases). Germline V CDR1 and CDR2: SEHNR, FQNEAQ (reference sequence). V was clipped by 3 bases and J by 5 bases, with 11 bases between them. CDR3 size: 13 residues. As DNA, the CDR3 is TGTGCCAGCAGCTTGCCAGGGACACACGAGCAGTACTTC. Protein product: CASSLPGTHEQYF.

In its sample, this clone was seen once. The junction differs from germline at one of its ends, possibly a read error. This chain uses TRBV7-7 with TRBJ2-2; 11 bases align to TRBD2. The CDR3 loop spans 19 amino acids. The germline gives CDR1 SSHAT, CDR2 FNYEAQ (reference sequence). CDR3 DNA: TGTGCTAGCAGCTTAGCGGCTAGCGGGAGGAAGGCGAACACCGGGGAGCTGTTTTTT. Translating it yields CASSLAASGRKANTGELFF.

The chain has TRBV6-4 and TRBJ2-3; D perhaps matches TRBD2 (7 bases). The CDR3 length is 15 residues. Germline V gene lookup returns CDR1 MRHNA and CDR2 SNTAGT. V was pared by 3 bases and J by 1 base, with 11 bases between. This chain's CDR3 is CASSEKGGGTDTQYF. The DNA of the CDR3 is TGTGCCAGCAGTGAGAAGGGGGGGGGCACAGATACGCAGTATTTT.

The chain employs TRBV7-9 and TRBJ2-5; 7 nucleotides align to TRBD1. This CDR3 is built from 15 residues. With 5 bases clipped from V and 2 bases from J, the junction kept 8 bases outside the gene matches. CDR1 and CDR2 (germline): SEHNR, FQNEAQ (reference sequence). CDR3 protein: CASSPGTASQETQYF. In DNA form, the CDR3 reads TGTGCCAGCAGCCCCGGGACAGCGTCTCAAGAGACCCAGTACTTC.

The rearrangement uses TRBV5-1 and TRBJ2-1, with D possibly being TRBD2 (5 bases). Per the germline V gene, CDR1 is SGHRS and CDR2 is YFSETQ. The CDR3 has 14 amino acids. Between the trimmed V and J ends, which lost 3 bases and 4 bases, there was a span of 11 bases. Written as DNA, the CDR3 is TGCGCCAGCAGCTGGACCGGACTGTACAATGAGCAGTTCTTC. It codes for CASSWTGLYNEQFF.

The chain joins TRBV2 to TRBJ2-7; 7 bases line up with TRBD1. V lost 4 bases and J lost 6; bases outside the gene matches: 0. The germline V gene has CDR1 SNHLY and CDR2 FYNNEI. The CDR3 is made up of 11 amino acids. CDR3 nucleotides: TGTGCCAGCAGTGCAGGGGGCGAGCAGTACTTC. Translating gives CASSAGGEQYF.

The chain recombines TRBV4-1 with TRBJ2-4; 7 bases agree with TRBD1. The CDR3 spans 15 residues. CDR1 is MGHRA and CDR2 is YSYEKL in the germline V gene. The V segment lost 1 base and the J segment 4 bases; nucleotides outside the gene matches: 4. CDR3 sequence: CASSQVPDRKNIQYF. CDR3 DNA: TGCGCCAGCAGCCAAGTACCGGACAGGAAAAACATTCAGTACTTC.

This clone has a single count. This chain links TRBV14 with TRBJ1-6; TRBD1 matches 11 bases. Per the germline V gene, CDR1 is SGHDN and CDR2 is FVKESK. V gave up 4 bases and J gave up 7 bases; unmatched junction bases: 3. This CDR3 spans 15 amino acids. The DNA of the CDR3 is TGTGCCAGCAGCCTTTGGGACAGGGGGAATTCACCCCTCCACTTT. This encodes CASSLWDRGNSPLHF.

The chain links TRBV7-9 to TRBJ2-5; 10 nucleotides align to TRBD1. Per germline, CDR1 SEHNR and CDR2 FQNEAQ (reference sequence). Germline trimming cut 3 bases from V and 5 bases from J; bases unmatched to any gene: 6. This CDR3 has 15 amino acids. The CDR3 DNA reads TGTGCCAGCAGCTTCAGACAGGGGGCGCGTGAGACCCAGTACTTC. Encoded protein: CASSFRQGARETQYF. Together with reference TRBV7-9 and TRBJ2-5, the CDR3 gives the full variable domain: DTGVSQNPRHKITKRGQNVTFRCDPISEHNRLYWYRQTLGQGPEFLTYFQNEAQLEKSRLLSDRFSAERPKGSFSTLEIQRTEQGDSAMYLCASSFRQGARETQYFGPGTRLLVL.

The rearrangement links TRBV28 to TRBJ2-7; 13 bases match TRBD2. Germline CDR1 is MDHEN and CDR2 is SYDVKM. This CDR3 is built from 14 residues. J was trimmed by 7 bases and V by 2 bases; bases with no gene match: 2. In nucleotides, the CDR3 is TGTGCCAGCAGTTTAGGGACTAGCGGGACAGAGCAGTACTTC. It codes for CASSLGTSGTEQYF. Supplemented by reference TRBV28 and TRBJ2-7, the full variable domain reads DVKVTQSSRYLVKRTGEKVFLECVQDMDHENMFWYRQDPGLGLRLIYFSYDVKMKEKGDIPEGYSVSREKKERFSLILESASTNQTSMYLCASSLGTSGTEQYFGPGTRLTVT.